This TCR beta chain was recovered during a study of cytomegalovirus exposure and HLA in healthy donors. General study results and limits: In a later analysis, the majority of CMV-associated beta chains seemingly showed HLA restriction. A classifier reportedly called cytomegalovirus status with high sensitivity and specificity.

CDR3 length equals 15 residues. J gave up 5 bases and V 0 bases, and 6 bases lay outside the gene matches. Germline V gene data show CDR1 as SGHRS and CDR2 as YFSETQ. Both 60 Vbeta primers and 13 Jbeta primers went into the PCR. Generated by immunoSEQ multiplex PCR, the TCRdb table keeps only in-frame clones and is missing some. The repertoire holds some 130,000 clones, about 80% seen once, with 2.2% in the top ten. A word on this clone: What it binds is not known.

This chain uses TRBV5-1 with TRBJ2-5; 8 bases fit TRBD1. The origin of this receptor is a man aged 25 to 45 in good health and CMV-seronegative. Sequencing was performed on PBMCs. The CDR3 DNA reads TGCGCCAGCAGCTTGGGGCCAGGGGGCGCCGAGACCCAGTACTTC. It specifies CASSLGPGGAETQYF.